Below are 29 T cell receptor beta chains sequenced from a single sample in a study of cytomegalovirus exposure and HLA in healthy donors. PCR amplification relied on 60 Vbeta primers (plus 13 Jbeta primers). Profiled with immunoSEQ multiplex PCR; TCRdb holds only in-frame clones, not every one. The data hold about 170,000 clones, with about 75% observed a single time. Sequencing input: PBMCs. These receptors were taken from a female donor in good health and CMV-seronegative.

The rearrangement uses TRBV6-6 and TRBJ2-5, with 8 positions matching TRBD1. The J segment lost 4 bases and the V segment lost 4 bases, leaving 8 bases of the junction unmatched. The CDR3 consists of 15 residues. Germline V gene lookup returns CDR1 MNHNY and CDR2 SVGAGI (reference sequence). DNA for the CDR3: TGTGCCAGCAGTTGGCCAGGGGGCCGTGGAGAGACCCAGTACTTC. It translates to CASSWPGGRGETQYF.

V gene TRBV29-1 combines with J gene TRBJ2-3, with 11 bases that match TRBD2. V lost 4 bases and J lost 5; bases outside the gene matches: 5. CDR3 size: 14 residues. From germline, CDR1 is SQVTM and CDR2 ANQGSEA. The DNA of the CDR3 is TGCAGCGTTGTGACCGGACTAGCGGGAGATACGCAGTATTTT. Translating gives CSVVTGLAGDTQYF.

The CDR3 protein is CASSVGGKTEAFF. The CDR3 bases are TGTGCCAGCAGCGTAGGAGGGAAGACTGAAGCTTTCTTT. This chain uses TRBV9 with TRBJ1-1, with D unclear. This CDR3 is built from 13 residues. V gave up 0 bases and J gave up 5 bases, with 8 bases separating them. Germline V gene sequence: CDR1 SGDLS, CDR2 YYNGEE.

The chain couples TRBV6-6 to TRBJ1-5, with TRBD1 as a possible D gene (5 bases). The V end lost 2 bases, the J end lost 0 bases, and 11 bases lay between the germline ends. The germline gives CDR1 MNHNY, CDR2 SVGAGI (reference sequence). CDR3 size: 16 residues. In nucleotides, the CDR3 is TGTGCCAGCAGTTACACCAGGGCTTATAGCAATCAGCCCCAGCATTTT. Amino acids: CASSYTRAYSNQPQHF.

The chain carries TRBV30 and TRBJ1-1; D gene ambiguous. V was clipped by 2 bases and J by 0 bases, with 10 bases between them. The CDR3 loop spans 14 amino acids. CDR1 and CDR2 (germline): GTSNPN, SVGIG (reference sequence). The CDR3 bases are TGTGCCTGGAGTTCGTTCGACATGAACACTGAAGCTTTCTTT. This codes for CAWSSFDMNTEAFF.

This clone was seen a few times. The chain recombines TRBV19 with TRBJ2-1, with D possibly being TRBD2 (5 bases). CDR1 LNHDA and CDR2 SQIVND come from the germline V gene (reference sequence). V gave up 1 base and J gave up 1 base, with 8 bases separating them. The CDR3 is made up of 15 amino acids. CDR3 sequence (DNA): TGTGCCAGTAGTATAGCTAGCCTATCCTACAATGAGCAGTTCTTC. It encodes CASSIASLSYNEQFF.

A word on this clone: The same CDR3 also results from other DNA sequences found in this sample. The rearrangement links TRBV21-1 to TRBJ1-2; TRBD1 was called by the table and not checked on the DNA. TRBV21-1 is a known pseudogene. The CDR3 covers 12 residues. The CDR3 is CASTSGWGGYTF. For the CDR3, the DNA is TGTGCCAGCACTTCAGGGTGGGGCGGCTACACCTTC.

The chain carries TRBV6-5 and TRBJ1-2; TRBD1 matches 9 bases. The CDR3 is 16 amino acids. Trimming at V came to 4 bases and at J to 1 base, leaving 7 bases not matched to a gene. The V gene's germline CDR1 is MNHEY and CDR2 SVGAGI. CDR3 coding DNA: TGTGCCAGCAGTTTATCCGGGACAGGGATTAACTATGGCTACACCTTC. This encodes CASSLSGTGINYGYTF.

This clone was observed a single time. The chain has TRBV4-1 and TRBJ2-7; 8 bases map to TRBD1. CDR3 length equals 17 residues. The junction had 16 bases not matched to a gene; V was cut back by 6 bases and J by 3 bases. Germline V lookup: CDR1 MGHRA, CDR2 YSYEKL. CDR3 nucleotide sequence: TGCGCCAGCAGTAGATACCTACCTAGACAGGGGTTCTACGAGCAGTACTTC. It yields the protein CASSRYLPRQGFYEQYF.

The V and J genes are TRBV29-1 and TRBJ1-4, with D tentatively TRBD1 (5 bases). The V end lost 4 bases, the J end lost 4 bases, and 10 bases lay between the germline ends. CDR1 is SQVTM, CDR2 ANQGSEA, per germline. The CDR3 contains 13 residues. DNA for the CDR3: TGCAGCGTTGCGGGGGGAATTAATGAAAAACTGTTTTTT. Translating gives CSVAGGINEKLFF.

The chain uses TRBV25-1 and TRBJ2-2; tentatively, D is TRBD1 (6 bases). This CDR3 spans 13 amino acids. The germline CDR1 and CDR2 sequences are MGHDK and SYGVNS. The V and J ends lost 7 bases and 7 bases respectively, with 13 bases between them. The CDR3 DNA follows: TGTGCCAGCAAACAGGGTGGCGACGGGGAGCTGTTTTTT. It yields the protein CASKQGGDGELFF.

The CDR3 reads CASSIMEGRLAEAFF. In DNA, the CDR3 is TGTGCCAGTAGTATTATGGAGGGAAGGTTGGCTGAAGCTTTCTTT. V gene TRBV19 combines with J gene TRBJ1-1, with D unclear. Germline V gene lookup returns CDR1 LNHDA and CDR2 SQIVND (reference sequence). The ends were cut back, 3 bases at V and 6 bases at J, with 17 bases in the middle. The CDR3 is made up of 15 amino acids. Looking up the rest from reference TRBV19 and TRBJ1-1 gives the full variable domain: DGGITQSPKYLFRKEGQNVTLSCEQNLNHDAMYWYRQDPGQGLRLIYYSQIVNDFQKGDIAEGYSVSREKKESFPLTVTSAQKNPTAFYLCASSIMEGRLAEAFFGQGTRLTVV.

The CDR3 here is CSVESSGRGRPGYTF. The CDR3 coding sequence is TGCAGCGTTGAAAGCTCTGGCAGGGGGCGTCCTGGCTACACCTTC. The V call is TRBV29-1, the J call TRBJ1-2, with TRBD1 identical over 8 bases. The length of the CDR3 is 15 residues. Germline lookup yields CDR1 SQVTM and CDR2 ANQGSEA. V lost 2 bases and J lost 7; bases outside the gene matches: 12.

This rearrangement joins TRBV9 to TRBJ2-5, with 8 bases aligning to TRBD2. With V trimmed by 2 bases and J by 1 base, 4 bases remained unmatched. The CDR3 contains 15 residues. CDR1 and CDR2 (germline): SGDLS, YYNGEE. CDR3 region: CASSVRAGVQETQYF. For the CDR3, the DNA is TGTGCCAGCAGCGTTAGAGCGGGGGTCCAAGAGACCCAGTACTTC. The full variable domain, its missing parts supplied by reference TRBV9 and TRBJ2-5, is DSGVTQTPKHLITATGQRVTLRCSPRSGDLSVYWYQQSLDQGLQFLIQYYNGEERAKGNILERFSAQQFPDLHSELNLSSLELGDSALYFCASSVRAGVQETQYFGPGTRLLVL.

The genes are TRBV7-3 and TRBJ2-1; 11 bases map to TRBD1. Germline values: CDR1 SGHTA, CDR2 FQGTGA. The V and J ends lost 4 bases and 8 bases, in that order; junction bases with no gene match: 4. The CDR3 sequence is 14 residues long. CDR3 in DNA: TGTGCCAGCAGCTGGACAGGGGGCATCGATGAGCAGTTCTTC. Its protein product is CASSWTGGIDEQFF.

J is TRBJ1-5 and V is TRBV19; D unclear. This CDR3 has 13 amino acids. Trimming left V 5 bases short and J 5 bases short, with 10 bases between. The germline V gene encodes CDR1 LNHDA and CDR2 SQIVND (reference sequence). CDR3 nucleotides: TGTGCCAGTAGTCCAGATGAGGATCAGCCCCAGCATTTT. This codes for CASSPDEDQPQHF.

This chain uses TRBV5-6 with TRBJ2-7, with 8 nucleotides matching TRBD1. CDR3 length: 15 amino acids. V shed 0 bases, J shed 5 bases, and the junction held 7 bases outside the gene matches. Germline lookup yields CDR1 SGHDT and CDR2 YYEEEE. The CDR3 coding sequence is TGTGCCAGCAGCTTGGAAGGACAGGGTATCGACGAGCAGTACTTC. This codes for CASSLEGQGIDEQYF. Together with reference TRBV5-6 and TRBJ2-7, the CDR3 gives the full variable domain: DAGVTQSPTHLIKTRGQQVTLRCSPKSGHDTVSWYQQALGQGPQFIFQYYEEEERQRGNFPDRFSGHQFPNYSSELNVNALLLGDSALYLCASSLEGQGIDEQYFGPGTRLTVT.

This clone showed up just a few times. This chain uses TRBV6-1 with TRBJ1-1, with D unresolved. This CDR3 contains 14 residues. Germline V gene sequence: CDR1 MNHNS, CDR2 SASEGT. V was cut by 2 bases and J by 0 bases, with 7 bases left in between. The CDR3 loop is CASSEQVMNTEAFF. The CDR3 coding sequence is TGTGCCAGCAGTGAACAGGTTATGAACACTGAAGCTTTCTTT.

The V call is TRBV27, the J call TRBJ1-5; 8 positions agree with TRBD1. Germline V gene lookup returns CDR1 MNHEY and CDR2 SMNVEV (reference sequence). Trimming cost V 6 bases and J 3 bases; bases outside gene matches: 13. The CDR3 runs 17 residues. The CDR3 sequence is CASSPRTGRMDNQPQHF. CDR3 DNA: TGTGCCAGCAGCCCTCGGACAGGGCGGATGGACAATCAGCCCCAGCATTTT.

This clone was seen a handful of times. This chain uses TRBV4-1 with TRBJ2-5; D uncertain. V shed 0 bases and J shed 5 bases, with 10 bases lying between them. Germline CDR1 MGHRA, CDR2 YSYEKL. This CDR3 contains 14 residues. Here the CDR3 reads CASSQEQTRETQYF. As DNA, the CDR3 is TGCGCCAGCAGCCAAGAGCAAACCCGGGAGACCCAGTACTTC.

The CDR3: CASSAGTGPYEQYF. Written as DNA, the CDR3 is TGTGCCAGCAGCGCCGGGACAGGACCCTACGAGCAGTACTTC. This rearrangement joins TRBV9 to TRBJ2-7; the match to TRBD1 covers 8 bases. The CDR3 loop spans 14 amino acids. Germline CDR1 is SGDLS and CDR2 is YYNGEE. With 3 bases clipped from V and 2 bases from J, the junction kept 4 bases outside the gene matches.

This sequence joins TRBV30 and TRBJ2-6, with 8 bases that match TRBD2. Per the germline V gene, CDR1 is GTSNPN and CDR2 is SVGIG (reference sequence). V was pared by 5 bases and J by 3 bases, with 6 bases of the junction left unmatched. The CDR3 contains 15 residues. CDR3 DNA: TGTGCCTGGTATACGGGACTAGGTGGGGCCAACGTCCTGACTTTC. Protein: CAWYTGLGGANVLTF.

This clone was observed a handful of times. The chain employs TRBV6-1 and TRBJ1-5, with D possibly TRBD1 on 5 matching bases. V was cut by 1 base and J by 6 bases, with 13 bases left in between. The CDR3 is 15 amino acids. Germline V gene sequence: CDR1 MNHNS, CDR2 SASEGT. The CDR3: CASSEGGGTSQPQHF. CDR3 bases: TGTGCCAGCAGTGAAGGGGGGGGGACCAGTCAGCCCCAGCATTTT.

This clone appeared a single time. V gene TRBV4-1 combines with J gene TRBJ2-1, with 10 bases aligning to TRBD1. The CDR3 spans 18 residues. CDR1 is MGHRA and CDR2 is YSYEKL in the germline V gene. After removal of 6 bases from V and 7 bases from J, the junction contained 18 bases not matched to a gene. CDR3 in DNA: TGCGCCAGCAGGGCCTCGGGACAGGGGCTCCCAGGGCGTAATGAGCAGTTCTTC. Residues: CASRASGQGLPGRNEQFF.

This clone was observed once. This chain joins TRBV7-6 and TRBJ2-1, with D possibly being TRBD1 (6 bases). The V end lost 5 bases, the J end lost 6 bases, and 11 bases lay between the germline ends. CDR1 is SGHVS and CDR2 is FNYEAQ in the germline V gene. The CDR3 has 13 amino acids. The CDR3 loop is CASSIYRVNEQFF. The CDR3 nucleotides read TGTGCCAGCAGCATCTACAGGGTCAATGAGCAGTTCTTC.

The V gene is TRBV5-6, the J gene TRBJ1-1; the D gene is possibly TRBD1 (6 bases). The V end was cut by 2 bases, the J end by 3 bases, with 14 bases between. The CDR3 is 15 residues long. From germline, CDR1 is SGHDT and CDR2 YYEEEE. The CDR3 sequence is CASSLWGLGYTEAFF. The CDR3 DNA sequence: TGTGCCAGCAGCTTATGGGGGCTCGGGTACACTGAAGCTTTCTTT.

J is TRBJ2-1 and V is TRBV5-1; 9 positions match TRBD2. V shed 0 bases, J shed 5 bases, and the junction held 3 bases outside the gene matches. CDR1 and CDR2 (germline): SGHRS, YFSETQ. This CDR3 region has 15 residues. The CDR3 region is CASSLAGLAHNEQFF. The CDR3 DNA sequence: TGCGCCAGCAGCTTGGCCGGACTAGCGCACAATGAGCAGTTCTTC.

This chain connects TRBV25-1 to TRBJ2-7, with TRBD1 as a possible D gene (6 bases). The germline CDR1 and CDR2 sequences are MGHDK and SYGVNS. Trimming stripped 3 bases from V and 2 bases from J, with 11 bases between. The length of the CDR3 is 14 residues. The CDR3 bases are TGTGCCAGCAGTGAGTACAGGGTCACCTACGAGCAGTACTTC. Amino acid sequence: CASSEYRVTYEQYF.

The chain recombines TRBV7-8 with TRBJ1-1, with 8 bases identical to TRBD1. Germline CDR1 reads SGHVS; CDR2 reads FQNEAQ. The CDR3 has 16 residues. The junction had 6 bases not matched to a gene; V was cut back by 0 bases and J by 3 bases. CDR3 in amino acids: CASSLARTGRDTEAFF. CDR3 nucleotides: TGTGCCAGCAGCTTAGCCCGGACAGGGAGGGACACTGAAGCTTTCTTT.